This T cell receptor beta chain was captured by sequencing in a study of identical twins. Study outcomes and limitations: It was cross-sectional statistical analysis, not following the same donors, that the conclusions relied on.

Germline V gene sequence: CDR1 SGHTA, CDR2 FQGNSA. The V and J ends lost 5 bases and 3 bases respectively, with 10 bases between them. CDR3 size: 13 residues. MiXCR, applied by TCRdb to the 5' RACE reads, yields one record per CDR3 protein. The table includes some 790,000 distinct CDR3 sequences, roughly 20% detected once. This clonotype occurred once. What it recognizes is unknown. The same sample was also used in a study of T cells expressing NK-cell markers. That paper states: Leadership of the CD3+CD56-NKG2C+ fraction also belonged to these clonotypes in several donors.

The sequence was collected from a woman between 18 and 30 years old in good health. The J gene is TRBJ1-2, the V gene TRBV7-2; D is unclear. The specimen was PBMCs. The chain's CDR3 is CASSQDFYYGYTF. CDR3 nucleotides: TGTGCCAGCAGCCAGGACTTTTACTATGGCTACACCTTC.